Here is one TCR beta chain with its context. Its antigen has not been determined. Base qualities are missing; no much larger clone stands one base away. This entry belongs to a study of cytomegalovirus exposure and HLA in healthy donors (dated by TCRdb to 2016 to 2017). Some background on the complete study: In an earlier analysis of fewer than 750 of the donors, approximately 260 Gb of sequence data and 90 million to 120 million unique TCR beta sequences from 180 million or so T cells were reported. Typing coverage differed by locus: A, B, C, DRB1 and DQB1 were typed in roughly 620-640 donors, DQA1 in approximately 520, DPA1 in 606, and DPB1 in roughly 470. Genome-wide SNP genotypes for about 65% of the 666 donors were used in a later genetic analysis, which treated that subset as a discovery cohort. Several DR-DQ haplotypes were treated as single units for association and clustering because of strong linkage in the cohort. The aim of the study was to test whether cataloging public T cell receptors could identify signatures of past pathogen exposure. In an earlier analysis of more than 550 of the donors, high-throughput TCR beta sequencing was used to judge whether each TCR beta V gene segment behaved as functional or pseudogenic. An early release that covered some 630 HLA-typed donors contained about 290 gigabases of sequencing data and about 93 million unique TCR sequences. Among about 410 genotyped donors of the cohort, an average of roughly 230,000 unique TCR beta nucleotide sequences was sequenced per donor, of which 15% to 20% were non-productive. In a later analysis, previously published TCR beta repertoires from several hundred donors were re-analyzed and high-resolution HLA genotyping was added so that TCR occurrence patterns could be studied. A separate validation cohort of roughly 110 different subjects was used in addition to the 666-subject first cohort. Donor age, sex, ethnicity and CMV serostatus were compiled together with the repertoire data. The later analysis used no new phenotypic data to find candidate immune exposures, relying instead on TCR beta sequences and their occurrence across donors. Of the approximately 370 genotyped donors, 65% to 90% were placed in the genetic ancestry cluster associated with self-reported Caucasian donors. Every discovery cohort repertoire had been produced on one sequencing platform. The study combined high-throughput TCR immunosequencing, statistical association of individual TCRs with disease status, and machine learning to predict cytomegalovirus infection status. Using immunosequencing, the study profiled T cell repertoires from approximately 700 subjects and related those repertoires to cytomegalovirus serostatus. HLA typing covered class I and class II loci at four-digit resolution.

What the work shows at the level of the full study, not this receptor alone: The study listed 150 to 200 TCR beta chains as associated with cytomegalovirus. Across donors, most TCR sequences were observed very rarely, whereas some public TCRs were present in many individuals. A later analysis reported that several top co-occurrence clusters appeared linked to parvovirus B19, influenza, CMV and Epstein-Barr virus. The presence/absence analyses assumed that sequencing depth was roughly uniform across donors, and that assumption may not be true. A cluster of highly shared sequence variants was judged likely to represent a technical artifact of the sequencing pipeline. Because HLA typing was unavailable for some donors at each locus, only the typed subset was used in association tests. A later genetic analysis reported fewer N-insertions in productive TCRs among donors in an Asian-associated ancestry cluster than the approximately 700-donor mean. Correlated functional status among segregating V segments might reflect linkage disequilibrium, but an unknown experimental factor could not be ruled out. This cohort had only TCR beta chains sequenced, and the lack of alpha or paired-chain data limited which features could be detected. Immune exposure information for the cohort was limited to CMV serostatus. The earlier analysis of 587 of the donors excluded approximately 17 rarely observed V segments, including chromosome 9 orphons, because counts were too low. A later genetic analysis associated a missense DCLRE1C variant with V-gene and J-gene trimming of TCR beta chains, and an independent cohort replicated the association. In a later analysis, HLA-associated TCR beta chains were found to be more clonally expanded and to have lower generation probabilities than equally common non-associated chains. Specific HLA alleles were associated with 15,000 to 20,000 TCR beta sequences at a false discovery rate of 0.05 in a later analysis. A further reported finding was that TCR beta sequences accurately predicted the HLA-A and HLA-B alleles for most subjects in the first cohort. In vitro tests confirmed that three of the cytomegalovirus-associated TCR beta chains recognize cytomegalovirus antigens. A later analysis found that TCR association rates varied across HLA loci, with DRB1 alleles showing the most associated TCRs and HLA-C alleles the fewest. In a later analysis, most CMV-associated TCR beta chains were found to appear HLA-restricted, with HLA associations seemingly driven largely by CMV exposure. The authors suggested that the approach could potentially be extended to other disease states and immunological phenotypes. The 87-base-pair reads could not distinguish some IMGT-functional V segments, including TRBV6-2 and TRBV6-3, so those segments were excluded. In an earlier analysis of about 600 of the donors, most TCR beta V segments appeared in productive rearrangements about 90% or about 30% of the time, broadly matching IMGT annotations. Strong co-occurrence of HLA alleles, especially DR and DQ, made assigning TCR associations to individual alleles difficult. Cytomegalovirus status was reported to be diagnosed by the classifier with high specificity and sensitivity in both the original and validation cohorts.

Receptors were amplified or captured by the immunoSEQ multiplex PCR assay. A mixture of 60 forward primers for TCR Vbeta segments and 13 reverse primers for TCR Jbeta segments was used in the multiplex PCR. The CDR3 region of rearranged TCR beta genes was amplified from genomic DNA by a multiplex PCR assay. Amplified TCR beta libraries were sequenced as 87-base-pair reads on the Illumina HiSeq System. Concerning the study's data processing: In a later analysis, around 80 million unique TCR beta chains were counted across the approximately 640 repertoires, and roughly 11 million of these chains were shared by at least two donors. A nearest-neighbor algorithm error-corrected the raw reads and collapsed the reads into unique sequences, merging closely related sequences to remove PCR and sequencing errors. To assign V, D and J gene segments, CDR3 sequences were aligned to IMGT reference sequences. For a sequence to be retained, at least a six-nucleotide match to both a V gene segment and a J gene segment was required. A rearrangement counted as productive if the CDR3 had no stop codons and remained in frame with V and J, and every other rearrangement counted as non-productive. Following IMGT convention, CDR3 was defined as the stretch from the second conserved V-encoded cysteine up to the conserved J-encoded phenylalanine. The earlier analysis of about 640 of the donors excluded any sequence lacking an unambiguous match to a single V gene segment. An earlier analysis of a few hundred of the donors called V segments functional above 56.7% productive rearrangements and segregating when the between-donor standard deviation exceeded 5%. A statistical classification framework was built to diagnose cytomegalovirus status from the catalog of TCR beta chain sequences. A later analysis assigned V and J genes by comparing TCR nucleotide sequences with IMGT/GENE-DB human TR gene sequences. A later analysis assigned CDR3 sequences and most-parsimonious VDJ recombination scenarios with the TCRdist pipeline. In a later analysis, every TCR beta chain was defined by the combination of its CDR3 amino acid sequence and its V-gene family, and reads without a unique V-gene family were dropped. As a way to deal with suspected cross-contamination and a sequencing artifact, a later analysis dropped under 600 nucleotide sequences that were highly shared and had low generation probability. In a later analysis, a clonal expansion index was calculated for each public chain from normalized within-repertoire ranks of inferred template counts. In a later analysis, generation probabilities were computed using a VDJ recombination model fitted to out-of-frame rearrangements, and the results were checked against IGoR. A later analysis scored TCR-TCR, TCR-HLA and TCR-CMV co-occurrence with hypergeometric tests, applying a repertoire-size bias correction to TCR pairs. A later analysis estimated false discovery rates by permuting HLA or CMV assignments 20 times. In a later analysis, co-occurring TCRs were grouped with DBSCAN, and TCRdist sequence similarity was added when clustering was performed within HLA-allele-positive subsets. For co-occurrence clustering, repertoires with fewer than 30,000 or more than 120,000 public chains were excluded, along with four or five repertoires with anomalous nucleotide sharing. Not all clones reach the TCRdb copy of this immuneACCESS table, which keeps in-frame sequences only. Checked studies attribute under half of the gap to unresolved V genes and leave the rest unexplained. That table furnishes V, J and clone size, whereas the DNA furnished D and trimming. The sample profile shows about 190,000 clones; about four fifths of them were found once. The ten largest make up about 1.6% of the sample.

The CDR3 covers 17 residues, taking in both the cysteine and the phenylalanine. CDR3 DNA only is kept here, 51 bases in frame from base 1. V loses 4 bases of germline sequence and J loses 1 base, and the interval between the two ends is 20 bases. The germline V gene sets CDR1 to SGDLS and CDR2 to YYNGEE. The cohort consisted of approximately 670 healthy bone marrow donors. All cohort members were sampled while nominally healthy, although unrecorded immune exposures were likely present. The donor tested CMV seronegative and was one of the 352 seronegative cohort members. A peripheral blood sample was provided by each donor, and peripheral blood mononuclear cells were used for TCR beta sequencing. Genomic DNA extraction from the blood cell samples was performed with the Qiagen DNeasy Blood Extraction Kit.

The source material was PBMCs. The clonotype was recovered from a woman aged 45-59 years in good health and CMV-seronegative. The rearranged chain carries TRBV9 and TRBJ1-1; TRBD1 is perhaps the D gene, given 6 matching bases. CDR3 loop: CASSPRAGTPENTEAFF. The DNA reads TGTGCCAGCAGCCCCAGAGCCGGGACACCAGAGAACACTGAAGCTTTCTTT.